One sample yielded the 7 T cell receptor beta chains listed below, sequenced in a study of blood T cell repertoires in COVID-19. This table comes from immunoSEQ multiplex PCR, and its TCRdb copy is limited to in-frame clones, with some not included. The sample yields about 120,000 clones, around 89% seen once. Specimen: peripheral blood. These receptors were obtained from a human donor with acute or convalescent COVID-19. The donor label of this sample is uncertain.

This clone has a handful of counts. V and J are TRBV27 and TRBJ1-4, with 7 bases fitting TRBD1. The ends lost 9 bases at V and 7 bases at J; junction bases unmatched: 2. The germline gives CDR1 MNHEY, CDR2 SMNVEV (reference sequence). CDR3 length equals 11 residues. The CDR3 DNA is TGTGCCAGGGGACAGCCTGAAAAACTGTTTTTT. Translation: CARGQPEKLFF. The full variable domain, rest sourced from reference TRBV27 and TRBJ1-4, is EAQVTQNPRYLITVTGKKLTVTCSQNMNHEYMSWYRQDPGLGLRQIYYSMNVEVTDKGDVPEGYKVSRKEKRNFPLILESPSPNQTSLYFCARGQPEKLFFGSGTQLSVL.

This clone showed up just once. The chain carries TRBV7-2 and TRBJ1-1; a possible D gene is TRBD1 (6 bases). This CDR3 has 15 amino acids. From germline, CDR1 is SGHTA and CDR2 FQGNSA. Trimming removed 1 base from V and 1 base from J, with 10 bases in between. CDR3 coding DNA: TGTGCCAGCAGCTTAGGGCCGGACAGGAACACTGAAGCTTTCTTT. Translated, it gives CASSLGPDRNTEAFF.

The V call is TRBV7-3, the J call TRBJ2-3; possible D gene TRBD1, 5 bases. Trimming took 1 base from V and 4 from J, leaving 12 bases between them. Germline CDR1 SGHTA, CDR2 FQGTGA. The CDR3 contains 15 residues. The CDR3 nucleotides read TGTGCCAGCAGCTTAAGTGGAACAGGCGCAGATACGCAGTATTTT. Encoded protein: CASSLSGTGADTQYF.

V and J are TRBV28 and TRBJ2-1; 8 bases line up with TRBD1. CDR1 is MDHEN and CDR2 is SYDVKM in the germline V gene. V lost 4 bases, J lost 7 bases, and 6 bases stayed unmatched. This CDR3 spans 14 amino acids. CDR3 DNA: TGTGCCAGCAGTTCAAACAGGGGGATGAATGAGCAGTTCTTC. It encodes CASSSNRGMNEQFF.

This chain joins TRBV12-3 or TRBV12-4 and TRBJ2-7, with D tentatively TRBD2 (5 bases). The CDR3 spans 11 residues. Trimming took 8 bases from V and 7 from J, leaving 12 bases between them. CDR3 in DNA: TGTGCCAGCTCGCTCACGGGGGAGCAGTACTTC. Translated, it gives CASSLTGEQYF.

The chain recombines TRBV7-2 with TRBJ1-2, with D perhaps matching TRBD1 (6 bases). Germline V gives CDR1 SGHTA, CDR2 FQGNSA. V was shortened by 0 bases and J by 3 bases, with 14 bases between the two germline ends. This CDR3 has 16 amino acids. The CDR3 DNA reads TGTGCCAGCAGCTTAGCTCCTGGACAGTTCGACTATGGCTACACCTTC. This sequence encodes CASSLAPGQFDYGYTF.

The gene calls are TRBV6-5 and TRBJ2-2, with 8 bases fitting TRBD1. The CDR3 contains 13 residues. Germline values: CDR1 MNHEY, CDR2 SVGAGI. J was trimmed by 7 bases and V by 6 bases; bases with no gene match: 4. CDR3 DNA: TGTGCCAGCAGCCGGACAGGGCACGGGGAGCTGTTTTTT. This gives the protein CASSRTGHGELFF.